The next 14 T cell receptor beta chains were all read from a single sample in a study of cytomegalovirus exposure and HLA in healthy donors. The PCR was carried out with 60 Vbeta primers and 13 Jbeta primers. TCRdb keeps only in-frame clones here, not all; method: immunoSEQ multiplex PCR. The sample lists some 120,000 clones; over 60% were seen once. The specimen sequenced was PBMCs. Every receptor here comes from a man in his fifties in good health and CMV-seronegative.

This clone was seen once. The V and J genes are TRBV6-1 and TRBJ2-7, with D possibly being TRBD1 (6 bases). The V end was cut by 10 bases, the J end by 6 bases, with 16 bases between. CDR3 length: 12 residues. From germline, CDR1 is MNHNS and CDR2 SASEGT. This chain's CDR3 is CATAADRREQYV. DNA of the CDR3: TGTGCCACCGCTGCGGACAGACGCGAGCAGTACGTC.

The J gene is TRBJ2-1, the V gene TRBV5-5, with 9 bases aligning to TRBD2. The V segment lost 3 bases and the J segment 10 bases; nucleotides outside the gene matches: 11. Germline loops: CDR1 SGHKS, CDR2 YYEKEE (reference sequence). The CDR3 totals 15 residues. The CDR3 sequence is CASSWGLAPPSEQFF. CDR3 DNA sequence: TGTGCCAGCAGCTGGGGACTAGCACCCCCGTCCGAGCAGTTCTTC.

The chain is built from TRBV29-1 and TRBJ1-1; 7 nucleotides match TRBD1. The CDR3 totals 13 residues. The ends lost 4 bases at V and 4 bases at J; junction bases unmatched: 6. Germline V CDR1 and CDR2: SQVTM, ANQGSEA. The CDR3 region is CSVGGRGSTEAFF. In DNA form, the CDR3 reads TGCAGCGTTGGGGGCAGGGGGAGCACTGAAGCTTTCTTT. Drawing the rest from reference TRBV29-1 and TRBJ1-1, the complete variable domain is SAVISQKPSRDICQRGTSLTIQCQVDSQVTMMFWYRQQPGQSLTLIATANQGSEATYESGFVIDKFPISRPNLTFSTLTVSNMSPEDSSIYLCSVGGRGSTEAFFGQGTRLTVV.

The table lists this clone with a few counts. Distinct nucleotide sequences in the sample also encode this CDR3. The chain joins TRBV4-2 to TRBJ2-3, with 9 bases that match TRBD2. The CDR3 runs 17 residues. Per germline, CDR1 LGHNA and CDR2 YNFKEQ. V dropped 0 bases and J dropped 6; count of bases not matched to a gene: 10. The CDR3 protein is CASSQEDAGGPKDTQYF. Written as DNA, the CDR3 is TGTGCCAGCAGCCAAGAGGACGCGGGGGGGCCGAAGGATACGCAGTATTTT.

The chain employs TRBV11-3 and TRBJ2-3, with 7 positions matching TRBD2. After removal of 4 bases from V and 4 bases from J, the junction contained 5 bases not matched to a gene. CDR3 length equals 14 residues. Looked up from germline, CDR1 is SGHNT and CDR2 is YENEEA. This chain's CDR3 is CASSSGGGADTQYF. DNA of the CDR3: TGTGCCAGCAGCTCTGGGGGGGGTGCAGATACGCAGTATTTT. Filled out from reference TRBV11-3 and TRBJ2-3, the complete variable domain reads EAGVVQSPRYKIIEKKQPVAFWCNPISGHNTLYWYLQNLGQGPELLIRYENEEAVDDSQLPKDRFSAERLKGVDSTLKIQPAELGDSAVYLCASSSGGGADTQYFGPGTRLTVL.

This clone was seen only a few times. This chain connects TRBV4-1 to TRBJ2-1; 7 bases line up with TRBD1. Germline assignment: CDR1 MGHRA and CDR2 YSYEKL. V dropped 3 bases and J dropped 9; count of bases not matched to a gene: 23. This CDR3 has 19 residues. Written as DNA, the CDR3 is TGCGCCAGCAGCCACATAAATACAAGATCAAAGACAGGGCGGAGTGAGCAGTTCTTC. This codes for CASSHINTRSKTGRSEQFF.

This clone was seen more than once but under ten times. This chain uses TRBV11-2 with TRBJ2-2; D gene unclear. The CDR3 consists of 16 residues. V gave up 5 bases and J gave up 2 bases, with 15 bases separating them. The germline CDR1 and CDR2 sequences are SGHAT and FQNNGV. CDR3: CASSLPRSLNTGELFF. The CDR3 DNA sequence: TGTGCCAGCAGCCTCCCGCGGTCTCTTAACACCGGGGAGCTGTTTTTT.

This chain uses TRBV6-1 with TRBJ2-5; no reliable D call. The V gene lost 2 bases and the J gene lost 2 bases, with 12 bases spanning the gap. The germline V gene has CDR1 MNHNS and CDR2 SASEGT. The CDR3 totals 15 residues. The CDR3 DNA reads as TGTGCCAGCAGTGAAATGTTGGCAGAACAAGAGACCCAGTACTTC. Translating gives CASSEMLAEQETQYF.

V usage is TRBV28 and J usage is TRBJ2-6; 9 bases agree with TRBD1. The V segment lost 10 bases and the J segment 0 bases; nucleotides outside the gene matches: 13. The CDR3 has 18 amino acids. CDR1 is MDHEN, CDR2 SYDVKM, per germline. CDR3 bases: TGTGCCACCCTGGGCCTTGGACAGGGGAGCTCTGGGGCCAACGTCCTGACTTTC. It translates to CATLGLGQGSSGANVLTF. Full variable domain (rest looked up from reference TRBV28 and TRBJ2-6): DVKVTQSSRYLVKRTGEKVFLECVQDMDHENMFWYRQDPGLGLRLIYFSYDVKMKEKGDIPEGYSVSREKKERFSLILESASTNQTSMYLCATLGLGQGSSGANVLTFGAGSRLTVL.

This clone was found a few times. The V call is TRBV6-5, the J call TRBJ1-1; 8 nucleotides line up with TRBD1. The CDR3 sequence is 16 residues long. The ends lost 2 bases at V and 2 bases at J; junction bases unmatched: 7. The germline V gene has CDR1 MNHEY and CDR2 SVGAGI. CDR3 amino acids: CASSYRGRGPNTEAFF. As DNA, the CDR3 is TGTGCCAGCAGTTACCGGGGCAGGGGGCCTAACACTGAAGCTTTCTTT.

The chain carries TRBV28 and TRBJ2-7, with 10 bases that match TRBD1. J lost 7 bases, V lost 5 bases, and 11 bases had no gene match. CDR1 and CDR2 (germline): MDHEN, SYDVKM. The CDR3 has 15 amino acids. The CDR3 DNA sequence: TGTGCCAGCAGTCCTTACGACAGGGGGCGAGGGGAGCAGTACGTC. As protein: CASSPYDRGRGEQYV.

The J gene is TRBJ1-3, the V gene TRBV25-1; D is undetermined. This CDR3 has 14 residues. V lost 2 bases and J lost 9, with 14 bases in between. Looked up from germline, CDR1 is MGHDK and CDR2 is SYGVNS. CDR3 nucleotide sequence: TGTGCCAGCAGTGAAGGGCTATTGGAGGGCACCATATATTTT. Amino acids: CASSEGLLEGTIYF.

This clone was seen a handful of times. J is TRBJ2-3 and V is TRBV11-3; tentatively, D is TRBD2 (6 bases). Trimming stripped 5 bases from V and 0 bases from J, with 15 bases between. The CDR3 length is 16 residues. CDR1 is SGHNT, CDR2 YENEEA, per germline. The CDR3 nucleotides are TGTGCCAGCAGCCCTGGGGGGTCCTTTAGCACAGATACGCAGTATTTT. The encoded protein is CASSPGGSFSTDTQYF.

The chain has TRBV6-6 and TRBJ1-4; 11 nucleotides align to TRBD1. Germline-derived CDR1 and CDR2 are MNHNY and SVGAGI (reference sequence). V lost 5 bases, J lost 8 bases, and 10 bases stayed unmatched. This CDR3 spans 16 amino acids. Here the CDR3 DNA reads TGTGCCAGCAGTCGGACAGGGGGCTCGGGGCGGGAAAAACTGTTTTTT. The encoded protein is CASSRTGGSGREKLFF.